This T cell receptor beta chain was profiled in a study of T-cell memory formation after mild COVID-19. About the research overall: Across donors, TCR clusters were largely donor specific.

5'RACE, which relied on constant-segment primers, yielded TCR alpha and TCR beta cDNA libraries carrying sample barcodes and UMIs. TCRdb reprocessed the 5' RACE reads via MiXCR and lists one record per CDR3 protein. The data hold around 250,000 distinct CDR3 sequences, with roughly 15% observed a single time. In regard to this clonotype: Its target is unknown.

Overall study findings and caveats: Mainly CM and EM harbored the contracting CD4+ clones; mainly EMRA harbored the CD8+ ones. CD4/CD8 balance held among clones contracting day 15 to 85, and later expanders leaned CD4+.

The V and J ends lost 7 bases and 1 base respectively, with 16 bases between them. The CDR3 is made up of 14 amino acids. The V gene's germline CDR1 is DFQATT and CDR2 SNEGSKA (reference sequence). The source is an adult woman who had mild COVID-19 (a few samples of this study predate the infection). Cell type and time point are not known. The chain joins TRBV20-1 to TRBJ1-1, with D perhaps TRBD1 (5 bases). Input material: PBMCs or a T cell subset sorted from them (not recorded which). The CDR3 region is CSVKRYQGNTEAFF. CDR3 sequence (DNA): TGCAGTGTCAAGAGGTATCAGGGGAACACTGAAGCTTTCTTT.